This TCR beta chain emerged from a study of OX40 agonist ivuxolimab in advanced cancers. Study background: Ivuxolimab, which is an agonistic anti-OX40 (CD134) antibody, was administered to the patients.

Profiled with immunoSEQ multiplex PCR; TCRdb holds only in-frame clones, not every one. The sample lists approximately 20,000 clones, about 80% seen once, with 14% in the top ten. The V end was cut by 2 bases, the J end by 3 bases, with 7 bases between. CDR1 is SGHTA and CDR2 is FQGTGA in the germline V gene. The CDR3 runs 13 residues. Enrollment shut out patients with autoimmune disease history or systemic immunosuppression. Blood got drawn at baseline, again on cycle 4 day 1, and then on cycle 7 day 1. The receptor's source is an adult with an advanced solid tumor such as melanoma, head and neck, liver or kidney cancer. This chain joins TRBV7-3 and TRBJ1-1; no reliable D call. Material: CD4+ or CD8+ T cells sorted from blood, obtained in a trial of the OX40 agonist ivuxolimab. CDR3 residues: CASSLLVDTEAFF. CDR3 coding DNA: TGTGCCAGCAGCTTATTAGTTGACACTGAAGCTTTCTTT.